The T cell receptor beta chain described here comes from a study of blood T cell repertoires in COVID-19 (dated by TCRdb to 2018 to 2021). With respect to the entire study: The collaborator samples originated in the United States, Italy and Spain and spanned the acute and convalescent phases of COVID-19. The prospective study material was composed of cDNA or gDNA derived from T cells, B-cell-depleted T cells, or PBMCs. Subjects who had been exposed to COVID-19, were actively infected with it, or had recovered from it provided the deeply sampled blood TCRbeta repertoires that made up the dataset. Where HLA class I and class II types were available, the types were taken from metadata supplied by the sample provider, not from assay-based typing. Samples were obtained from the ongoing ImmuneRACE study (first 160 participants) and from about 1,300 subjects provided by 6 global collaborators. A de-identified subject ID, COVID-19 status, age in years and sex were almost always included in the sample metadata. A freely available public database, intended as a resource for researchers studying the immune response to SARS-CoV-2, is where the repertoires were released.

The immunoSEQ Assay, a bias-controlled multiplex PCR, was used to amplify TCRbeta CDR3 regions from genomic DNA. In the source study's methods: The number of nucleated cells in each sample was estimated by amplification of reference gene primers within the assay. To quantify the absolute abundance of each unique TCRbeta CDR3 rearrangement, sequence reads were collapsed and filtered. For each sample, productive Simpson clonality was calculated by taking the square root of Simpson's diversity index across productive rearrangements. The table was pulled from immuneACCESS by TCRdb, which kept in-frame rearrangements only. Such tables lose some clones; where checked, under half of the loss comes from unresolved V genes, and the rest has no known cause. V and J calls plus clone size are reproduced from that table; the DNA served to infer D and trimming. This sample comprises 140,000 or so clones, approximately 80% of them detected only once. 8.2% of the sample rests with the top ten.

This clone was recorded only once. The antigen it binds to is not known. No much larger clone is present one base from it, and per-base qualities are unavailable. Overall study results and their limits: How much clinical and demographic metadata was included differed by source and by participant, and the metadata was provided uncurated.

The collaborating institutions used their own protocols to collect whole blood in K2EDTA tubes. Collaborator samples were shipped for TCRbeta analysis as frozen whole blood, isolated PBMCs, or DNA extracted from either sample type. CDR1 and CDR2, per the germline V gene, are KGHDR and SFDVKD. CDR3 length: 19 amino acids, cysteine to phenylalanine. Left in the record is the CDR3 DNA by itself, 57 bases read in frame from the first base. After removal of 4 bases from V and 2 bases from J, the junction retains 14 bases not matched to a gene. The sequence was obtained from a human donor in a cohort sampled during active COVID-19. The V and J segments used are TRBV24-1 and TRBJ2-3, with 10 bases aligning to TRBD1. The source material was peripheral blood. The CDR3 protein sequence reads: CATSDHPGQGIGSTDTQYF. The DNA sequence is TGTGCCACCAGTGACCATCCGGGACAGGGGATAGGGTCCACAGATACGCAGTATTTT.